Presented here are 21 T cell receptor beta chains from one specimen sequenced in a study of OX40 agonist ivuxolimab in advanced cancers. Repertoires were generated with immunoSEQ multiplex PCR, while TCRdb's copy carries only in-frame clones and drops some. This table holds tens of thousands of clones, approximately 90% found once. The sample in question was CD4+ or CD8+ T cells sorted from blood, obtained in a trial of the OX40 agonist ivuxolimab. These receptor sequences come from an adult with an advanced solid tumor such as melanoma, head and neck, liver or kidney cancer.

The chain joins TRBV2 to TRBJ2-3; 10 bases are a match to TRBD2. The J segment lost 1 base and the V segment lost 7 bases, leaving 8 bases of the junction unmatched. CDR3 length: 16 amino acids. Germline V gene data show CDR1 as SNHLY and CDR2 as FYNNEI. The CDR3 region is CASIQSGLAGTDTQYF. CDR3 bases: TGTGCCAGCATTCAAAGTGGACTAGCGGGCACAGATACGCAGTATTTT. The entire variable domain, with the rest obtained from reference TRBV2 and TRBJ2-3, is as follows: EPEVTQTPSHQVTQMGQEVILRCVPISNHLYFYWYRQILGQKVEFLVSFYNNEISEKSEIFDDQFSVERPDGSNFTLKIRSTKLEDSAMYFCASIQSGLAGTDTQYFGPGTRLTVL.

This chain uses TRBV28 with TRBJ2-4, with D tentatively TRBD1 (5 bases). Germline CDR1 is MDHEN and CDR2 is SYDVKM. The CDR3 totals 16 residues. V was shortened by 5 bases and J by 2 bases, with 16 bases between the two germline ends. Here the CDR3 DNA reads TGTGCCAGCAGTAAAGCGACAGAGATGCCCAAAAACATTCAGTACTTC. It encodes CASSKATEMPKNIQYF. The full variable domain, completed using reference TRBV28 and TRBJ2-4, is DVKVTQSSRYLVKRTGEKVFLECVQDMDHENMFWYRQDPGLGLRLIYFSYDVKMKEKGDIPEGYSVSREKKERFSLILESASTNQTSMYLCASSKATEMPKNIQYFGAGTRLSVL.

The sample holds one count of this clone. The genes are TRBV9 and TRBJ2-1; D uncertain. CDR3 size: 13 residues. Deletions cut 4 bases from V and 8 bases from J, with 13 bases between. In germline, CDR1 is SGDLS, CDR2 YYNGEE. CDR3: CASSPPRMYEQFF. The CDR3 DNA reads TGTGCCAGCAGCCCCCCTCGTATGTATGAGCAGTTCTTC.

The V and J genes are TRBV18 and TRBJ2-7; TRBD2 might be the D (5 bases). This CDR3 comprises 14 residues. The V gene's germline CDR1 is KGHSH and CDR2 LQKENI. V lost 3 bases, J lost 5 bases, and 14 bases lay in between. For the CDR3, the DNA is TGTGCCAGCTCACCCGAGAGGGAGTGGCACGAGCAGTACTTC. This encodes CASSPEREWHEQYF.

Written as DNA, the CDR3 is TGCGCCAGCAGGCGGGGACTATACACCGGGGAGCTGTTTTTT. Translating it yields CASRRGLYTGELFF. V and J are TRBV4-3 and TRBJ2-2; 7 bases map to TRBD2. With V trimmed by 6 bases and J by 3 bases, 4 bases remained unmatched. The CDR3 has 14 amino acids. Germline V gene sequence: CDR1 LGHNA, CDR2 YSLEER.

The rearrangement uses TRBV27 and TRBJ1-1; TRBD1 matches 7 bases. Trimming removed 5 bases from V and 4 bases from J; junction bases left unmatched: 7. Germline CDR1 is MNHEY and CDR2 is SMNVEV (reference sequence). CDR3 length equals 14 residues. In DNA form, the CDR3 reads TGTGCCAGCAGTAACAGGGGCGGTGCCACTGAAGCTTTCTTT. Amino acid sequence: CASSNRGGATEAFF.

The gene calls are TRBV27 and TRBJ1-1; 10 nucleotides match TRBD1. The germline V gene has CDR1 MNHEY and CDR2 SMNVEV (reference sequence). The CDR3 consists of 15 residues. The trim removed 2 bases at V and 14 bases at J, leaving 14 bases unmatched. DNA of the CDR3: TGTGCCAGCAGTTTAGGTTTGGGGACAGGGGTCCCCGTCTTCTTT. It codes for CASSLGLGTGVPVFF.

The chain joins TRBV7-9 to TRBJ2-3, with 9 bases aligning to TRBD2. Germline trimming cut 2 bases from V and 6 bases from J; bases unmatched to any gene: 9. This CDR3 comprises 16 residues. The germline V gene encodes CDR1 SEHNR and CDR2 FQNEAQ (reference sequence). CDR3 DNA sequence: TGTGCCAGCAGCTTATTTTTGCGGGAGGGCGGGGATACGCAGTATTTT. Its translation is CASSLFLREGGDTQYF. Full variable domain (rest looked up from reference TRBV7-9 and TRBJ2-3): DTGVSQNPRHKITKRGQNVTFRCDPISEHNRLYWYRQTLGQGPEFLTYFQNEAQLEKSRLLSDRFSAERPKGSFSTLEIQRTEQGDSAMYLCASSLFLREGGDTQYFGPGTRLTVL.

The count of this clone is one. J is TRBJ2-1 and V is TRBV9, with 10 positions matching TRBD2. V was pared by 4 bases and J by 9 bases, with 4 bases of the junction left unmatched. This CDR3 spans 13 amino acids. Looked up from germline, CDR1 is SGDLS and CDR2 is YYNGEE. DNA for the CDR3: TGTGCCAGCAGCTTCCGACTAGCGGGTGAGCAGTTCTTC. Its translation is CASSFRLAGEQFF.

This chain connects TRBV7-2 to TRBJ2-7; 10 positions agree with TRBD1. With V trimmed by 4 bases and J by 2 bases, 2 bases remained unmatched. The germline V gene encodes CDR1 SGHTA and CDR2 FQGNSA. There are 14 residues in the CDR3. The CDR3 protein is CASSSGTGAYEQYF. The CDR3 nucleotides are TGTGCCAGCAGCTCCGGGACAGGGGCCTACGAGCAGTACTTC.

The genes are TRBV5-8 and TRBJ2-4; D uncertain. This CDR3 contains 15 residues. The V end lost 1 base, the J end lost 6 bases, and 14 bases lay between the germline ends. From germline, CDR1 is SGHTS and CDR2 YDEGEE. The CDR3 DNA reads as TGTGCCAGCAGCTTGATGTCAGTGCCCTTAAACATTCAGTACTTC. Translating gives CASSLMSVPLNIQYF.

This rearrangement joins TRBV2 to TRBJ1-5; D unresolved. Germline CDR1 reads SNHLY; CDR2 reads FYNNEI. This CDR3 contains 14 residues. V lost 3 bases to trimming and J lost 0 bases, with 6 bases between them. CDR3 in DNA: TGTGCCAGCAGTGATGGCTATAGCAATCAGCCCCAGCATTTT. The encoded protein is CASSDGYSNQPQHF.

V usage is TRBV4-1 and J usage is TRBJ2-5; D perhaps matches TRBD2 (5 bases). The CDR3 is 14 amino acids. CDR1 and CDR2 (germline): MGHRA, YSYEKL. Trimming removed 3 bases at V and 2 bases at J, with 10 bases between. CDR3 in amino acids: CASSQGSGQETQYF. In nucleotides, the CDR3 is TGCGCCAGCAGCCAGGGTTCGGGGCAAGAGACCCAGTACTTC.

Regarding this clone: A read error may produce the germline difference seen at one junction end. This rearrangement joins TRBV5-3 to TRBJ1-4; D is possibly TRBD1 (6 bases). TRBV5-3 is flagged as an ORF with uncertain function. The CDR3 sequence is 18 residues long. This CDR3 reads CARTLQGSLWASNEKLFF. Here the CDR3 DNA reads TGTGCCAGAACCTTGCAGGGGAGTCTCTGGGCTTCCAATGAAAAACTGTTTTTT.

This chain connects TRBV7-2 to TRBJ2-2; D gene unclear. Looked up from germline, CDR1 is SGHTA and CDR2 is FQGNSA. Trimming removed 8 bases at V and 3 bases at J, with 4 bases between. The CDR3 covers 11 residues. The CDR3 region is CASEDTGELFF. The CDR3 nucleotides read TGTGCCAGCGAGGACACCGGGGAGCTGTTTTTT.

The table lists this clone with a few counts. This chain connects TRBV7-8 to TRBJ2-6; D ambiguous. CDR3 length: 15 amino acids. The germline V gene encodes CDR1 SGHVS and CDR2 FQNEAQ. The ends were cut back, 0 bases at V and 0 bases at J, with 3 bases in the middle. CDR3 amino acids: CASSLAYSGANVLTF. As DNA, the CDR3 is TGTGCCAGCAGCTTAGCTTACTCTGGGGCCAACGTCCTGACTTTC.

The chain carries TRBV5-4 and TRBJ2-2, with D maybe TRBD1 (6 bases). The germline CDR1 and CDR2 sequences are SGHNT and YYREEE (reference sequence). The V end was cut by 0 bases, the J end by 4 bases, with 10 bases between. The CDR3 covers 15 residues. The CDR3 sequence: CASSLAQGATGELFF. CDR3 nucleotide sequence: TGTGCCAGCAGCTTGGCACAGGGTGCCACCGGGGAGCTGTTTTTT.

The chain combines TRBV7-9 with TRBJ1-2, with TRBD1 identical over 9 bases. The CDR3 is 15 amino acids. The V gene's germline CDR1 is SEHNR and CDR2 FQNEAQ (reference sequence). Trimming cost V 2 bases and J 2 bases; bases outside gene matches: 3. This CDR3 reads CASSLLDRGNYGYTF. CDR3 in DNA: TGTGCCAGCAGCTTATTGGACAGGGGAAACTATGGCTACACCTTC.

The V call is TRBV5-5, the J call TRBJ2-7, with TRBD2 matching over 8 bases. CDR1 and CDR2 (germline): SGHKS, YYEKEE (reference sequence). The CDR3 runs to 17 residues. The junction had 10 bases not matched to a gene; V was cut back by 0 bases and J by 2 bases. DNA of the CDR3: TGTGCCAGCAGCTTGGATCTCCCCCACGGGAGGGCCTACGAGCAGTACTTC. This gives the protein CASSLDLPHGRAYEQYF.

The rearrangement joins TRBV5-6 to TRBJ2-3; 7 bases are a match to TRBD2. The V segment lost 0 bases and the J segment 2 bases; nucleotides outside the gene matches: 6. From germline, CDR1 is SGHDT and CDR2 YYEEEE. The CDR3 has 16 amino acids. The CDR3 spells CASSLEQRGYTDTQYF. CDR3 bases: TGTGCCAGCAGCTTGGAGCAGCGGGGTTACACAGATACGCAGTATTTT.

The chain links TRBV6-6 to TRBJ1-4; D is unresolved. This CDR3 contains 14 residues. Germline V gene lookup returns CDR1 MNHNY and CDR2 SVGAGI (reference sequence). Trimming took off 0 bases at V and 7 bases at J, with 9 bases between the two ends. The CDR3 DNA reads TGTGCCAGCAGTTACTCGGAGGGCGGTGAAAAACTGTTTTTT. Translating gives CASSYSEGGEKLFF.